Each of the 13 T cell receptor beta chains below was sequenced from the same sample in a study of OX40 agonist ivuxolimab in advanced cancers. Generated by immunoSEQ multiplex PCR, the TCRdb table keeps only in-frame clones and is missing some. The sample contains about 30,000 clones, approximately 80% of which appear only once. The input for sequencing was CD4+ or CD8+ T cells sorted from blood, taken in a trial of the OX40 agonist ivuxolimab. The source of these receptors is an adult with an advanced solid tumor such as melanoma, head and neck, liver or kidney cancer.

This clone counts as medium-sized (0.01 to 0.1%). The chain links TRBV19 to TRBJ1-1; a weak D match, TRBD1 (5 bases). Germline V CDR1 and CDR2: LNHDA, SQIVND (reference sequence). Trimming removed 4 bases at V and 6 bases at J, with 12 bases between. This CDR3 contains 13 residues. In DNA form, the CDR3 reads TGTGCCAGTAGTAGGAGAGAGGGGTCTGAAGCTTTCTTT. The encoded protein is CASSRREGSEAFF.

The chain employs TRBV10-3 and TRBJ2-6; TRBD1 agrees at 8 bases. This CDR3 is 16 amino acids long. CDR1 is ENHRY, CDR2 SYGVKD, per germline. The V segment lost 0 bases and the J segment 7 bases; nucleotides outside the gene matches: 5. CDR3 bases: TGTGCCATCAGTGAGTCACCGGACAGGGATGCCAACGTCCTGACTTTC. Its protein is CAISESPDRDANVLTF.

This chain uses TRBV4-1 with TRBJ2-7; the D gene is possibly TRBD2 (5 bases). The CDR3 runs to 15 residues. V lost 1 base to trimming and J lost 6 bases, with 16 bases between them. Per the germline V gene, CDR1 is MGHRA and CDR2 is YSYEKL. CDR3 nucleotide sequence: TGCGCCAGCAGCCAAGTTTCGGGGATTTCCGCCGAGCAGTACTTC. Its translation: CASSQVSGISAEQYF.

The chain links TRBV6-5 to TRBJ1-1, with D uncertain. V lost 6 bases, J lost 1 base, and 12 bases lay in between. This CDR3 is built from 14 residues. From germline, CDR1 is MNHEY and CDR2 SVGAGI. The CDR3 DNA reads TGTGCCAGCAGACTCCTAAACAGGAACACTGAAGCTTTCTTT. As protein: CASRLLNRNTEAFF.

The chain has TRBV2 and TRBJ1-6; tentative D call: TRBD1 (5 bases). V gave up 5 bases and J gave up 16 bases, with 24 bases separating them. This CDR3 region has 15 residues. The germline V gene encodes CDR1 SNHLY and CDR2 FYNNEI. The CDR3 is CASSRTGTAVEGLHF. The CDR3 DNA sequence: TGTGCCAGCAGTCGAACCGGGACCGCGGTGGAAGGACTCCACTTT.

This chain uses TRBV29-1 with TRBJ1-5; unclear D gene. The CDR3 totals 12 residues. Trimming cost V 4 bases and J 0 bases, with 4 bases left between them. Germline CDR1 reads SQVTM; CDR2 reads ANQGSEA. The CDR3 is CSVGGSNQPQHF. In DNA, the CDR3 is TGCAGCGTTGGAGGTAGCAATCAGCCCCAGCATTTT.

The CDR3 protein is CASSLGLAGAGYNEQFF. The CDR3 nucleotides read TGTGCCAGCAGCCTGGGACTAGCGGGGGCCGGCTACAATGAGCAGTTCTTC. This chain joins TRBV9 and TRBJ2-1; 14 nucleotides align to TRBD2. The V and J ends lost 4 bases and 3 bases, in that order; junction bases with no gene match: 6. Germline CDR1 is SGDLS and CDR2 is YYNGEE. This CDR3 comprises 17 residues.

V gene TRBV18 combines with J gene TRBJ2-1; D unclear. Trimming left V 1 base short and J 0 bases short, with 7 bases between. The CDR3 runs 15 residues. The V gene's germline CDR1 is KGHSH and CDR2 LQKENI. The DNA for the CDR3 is TGTGCCAGCTCACCACTAAAGAGCTCCTACAATGAGCAGTTCTTC. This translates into CASSPLKSSYNEQFF.

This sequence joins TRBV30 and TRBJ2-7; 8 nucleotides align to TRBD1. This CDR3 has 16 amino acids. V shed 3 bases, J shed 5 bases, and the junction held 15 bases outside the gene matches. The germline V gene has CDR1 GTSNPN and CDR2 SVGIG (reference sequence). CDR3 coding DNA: TGTGCCTGGAGAAAACAGGGGGGTTATATTGGGAACGAGCAGTACTTC. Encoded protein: CAWRKQGGYIGNEQYF.

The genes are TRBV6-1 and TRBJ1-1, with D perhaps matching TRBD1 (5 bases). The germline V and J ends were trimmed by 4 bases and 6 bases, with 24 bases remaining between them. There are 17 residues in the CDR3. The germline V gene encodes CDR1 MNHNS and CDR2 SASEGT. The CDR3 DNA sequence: TGTGCCAGCAGTGTCGGCCTTAAGACAGCCGAACCCCCTGAAGCTTTCTTT. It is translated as CASSVGLKTAEPPEAFF.

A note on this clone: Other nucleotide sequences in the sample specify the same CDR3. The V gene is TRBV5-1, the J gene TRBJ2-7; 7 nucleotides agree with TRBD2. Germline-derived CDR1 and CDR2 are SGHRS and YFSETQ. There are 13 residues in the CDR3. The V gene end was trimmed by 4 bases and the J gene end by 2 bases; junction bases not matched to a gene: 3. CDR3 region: CASSRGGAYEQYF. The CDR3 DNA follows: TGCGCCAGCAGCCGTGGGGGGGCCTACGAGCAGTACTTC.

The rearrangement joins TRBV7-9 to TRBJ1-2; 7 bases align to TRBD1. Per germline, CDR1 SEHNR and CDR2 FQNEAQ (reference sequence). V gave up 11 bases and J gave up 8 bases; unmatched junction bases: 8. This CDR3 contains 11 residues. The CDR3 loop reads CALGGVNGYTF. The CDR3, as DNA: TGTGCCTTAGGGGGCGTTAACGGCTACACCTTC.

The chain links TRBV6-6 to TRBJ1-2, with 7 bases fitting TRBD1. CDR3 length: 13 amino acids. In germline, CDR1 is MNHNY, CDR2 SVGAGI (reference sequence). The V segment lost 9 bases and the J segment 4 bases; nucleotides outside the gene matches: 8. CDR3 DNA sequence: TGTGCCAGTCTCAACAGGGGTAGCTATGGCTACACCTTC. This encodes CASLNRGSYGYTF.